The clone carrying this T cell receptor (beta chain) showed up just a few times. In TCRdb, the RT-PCR reads were re-called with MiXCR into one record per CDR3 protein. The sample yields more than 550,000 distinct CDR3 sequences, 12% to 15% seen once. The clonotype originates from a female donor in good health, serving as a healthy control. The sample was memory CD4+ T cells from blood.

CDR3 loop: CSARDTGTTDEQFF. DNA for the CDR3: TGCAGTGCTAGAGATACGGGGACGACGGATGAGCAGTTCTTC. The chain combines TRBV20-1 with TRBJ2-1; D is possibly TRBD1 or TRBD2 (5 bases each). This CDR3 contains 14 residues. V lost 0 bases and J lost 8, with 14 bases in between. CDR1 and CDR2 from the germline V gene are DFQATT and SNEGSKA (reference sequence).